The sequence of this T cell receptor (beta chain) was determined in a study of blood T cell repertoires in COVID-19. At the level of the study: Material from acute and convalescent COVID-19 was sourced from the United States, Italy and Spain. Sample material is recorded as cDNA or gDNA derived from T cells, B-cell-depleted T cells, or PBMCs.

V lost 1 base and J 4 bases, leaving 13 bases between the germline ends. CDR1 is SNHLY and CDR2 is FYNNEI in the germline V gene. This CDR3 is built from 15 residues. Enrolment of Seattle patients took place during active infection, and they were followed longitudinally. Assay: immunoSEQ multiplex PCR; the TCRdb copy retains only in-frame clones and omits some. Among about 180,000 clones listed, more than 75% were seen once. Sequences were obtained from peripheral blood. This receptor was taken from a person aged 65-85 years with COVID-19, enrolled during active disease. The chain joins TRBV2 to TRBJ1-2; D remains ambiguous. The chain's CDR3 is CASSEVEAHVYGYTF. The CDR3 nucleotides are TGTGCCAGCAGTGAAGTAGAGGCCCACGTCTATGGCTACACCTTC.